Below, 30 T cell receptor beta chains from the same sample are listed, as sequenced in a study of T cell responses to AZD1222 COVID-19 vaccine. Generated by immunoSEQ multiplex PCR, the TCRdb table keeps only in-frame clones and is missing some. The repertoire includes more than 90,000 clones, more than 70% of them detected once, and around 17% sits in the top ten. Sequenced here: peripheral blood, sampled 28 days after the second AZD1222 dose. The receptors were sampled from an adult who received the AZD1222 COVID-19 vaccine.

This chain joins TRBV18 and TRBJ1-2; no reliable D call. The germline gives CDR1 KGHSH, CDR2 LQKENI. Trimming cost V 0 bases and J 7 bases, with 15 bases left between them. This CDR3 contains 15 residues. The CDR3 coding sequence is TGTGCCAGCTCACCACCGAGACCCGACATTGGTGGCTACACCTTC. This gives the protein CASSPPRPDIGGYTF.

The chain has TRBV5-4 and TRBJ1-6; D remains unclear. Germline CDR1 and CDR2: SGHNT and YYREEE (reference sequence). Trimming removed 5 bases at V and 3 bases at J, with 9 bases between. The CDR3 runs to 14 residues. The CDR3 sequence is CASRSDGYNSPLHF. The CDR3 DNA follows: TGTGCCAGCAGATCGGACGGCTATAATTCACCCCTCCACTTT.

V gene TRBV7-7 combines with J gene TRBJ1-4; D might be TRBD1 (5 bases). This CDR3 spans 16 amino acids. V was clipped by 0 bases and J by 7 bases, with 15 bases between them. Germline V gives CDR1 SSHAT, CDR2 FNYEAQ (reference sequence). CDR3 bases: TGTGCCAGCAGCTTAGCGAGAAGGCAGGGCGGTGAAAAACTGTTTTTT. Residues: CASSLARRQGGEKLFF.

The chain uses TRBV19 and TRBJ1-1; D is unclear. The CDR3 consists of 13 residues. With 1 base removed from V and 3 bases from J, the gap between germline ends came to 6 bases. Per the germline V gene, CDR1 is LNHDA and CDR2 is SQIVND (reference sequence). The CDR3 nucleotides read TGTGCCAGTAGTATAGCCCGAGACACTGAAGCTTTCTTT. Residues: CASSIARDTEAFF. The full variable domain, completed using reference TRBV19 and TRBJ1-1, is DGGITQSPKYLFRKEGQNVTLSCEQNLNHDAMYWYRQDPGQGLRLIYYSQIVNDFQKGDIAEGYSVSREKKESFPLTVTSAQKNPTAFYLCASSIARDTEAFFGQGTRLTVV.

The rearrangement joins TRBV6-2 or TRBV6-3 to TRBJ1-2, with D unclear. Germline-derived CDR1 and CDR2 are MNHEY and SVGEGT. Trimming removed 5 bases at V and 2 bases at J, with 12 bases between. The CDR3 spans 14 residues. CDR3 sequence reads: CASSEDAMNYGYTF. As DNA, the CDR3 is TGTGCCAGCAGTGAGGACGCGATGAACTATGGCTACACCTTC.

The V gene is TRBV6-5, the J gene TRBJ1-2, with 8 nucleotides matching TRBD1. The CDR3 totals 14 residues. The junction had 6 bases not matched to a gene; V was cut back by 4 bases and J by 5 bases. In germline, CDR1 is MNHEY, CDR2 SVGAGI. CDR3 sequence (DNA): TGTGCCAGCAGTTCTGGACAGGGCGAATATGGCTACACCTTC. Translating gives CASSSGQGEYGYTF.

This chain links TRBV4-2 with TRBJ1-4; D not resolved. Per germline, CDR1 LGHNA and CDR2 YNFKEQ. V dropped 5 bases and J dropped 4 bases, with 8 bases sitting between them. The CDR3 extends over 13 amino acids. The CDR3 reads CASSGRGNEKLFF. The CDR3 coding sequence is TGTGCCAGCAGCGGCCGGGGTAATGAAAAACTGTTTTTT.

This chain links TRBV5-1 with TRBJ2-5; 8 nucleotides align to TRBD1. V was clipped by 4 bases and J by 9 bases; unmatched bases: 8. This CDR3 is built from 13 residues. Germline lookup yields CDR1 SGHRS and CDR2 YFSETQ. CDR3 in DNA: TGCGCCAGCAGCCTCGGACAGGGAAGGGCCCAGTACTTC. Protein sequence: CASSLGQGRAQYF.

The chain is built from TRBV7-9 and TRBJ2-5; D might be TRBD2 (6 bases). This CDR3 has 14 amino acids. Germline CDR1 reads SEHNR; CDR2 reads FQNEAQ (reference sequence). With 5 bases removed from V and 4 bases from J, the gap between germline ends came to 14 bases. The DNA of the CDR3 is TGTGCCAGCAGCGAGACGGGTAGCGGAGAGACCCAGTACTTC. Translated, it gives CASSETGSGETQYF.

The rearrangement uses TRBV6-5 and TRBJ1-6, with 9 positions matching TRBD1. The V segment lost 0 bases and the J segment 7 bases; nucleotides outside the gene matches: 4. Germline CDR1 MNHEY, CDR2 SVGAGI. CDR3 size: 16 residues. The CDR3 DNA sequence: TGTGCCAGCAGTTACTCCGGGGACAGGGAAAATTCACCCCTCCACTTT. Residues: CASSYSGDRENSPLHF.

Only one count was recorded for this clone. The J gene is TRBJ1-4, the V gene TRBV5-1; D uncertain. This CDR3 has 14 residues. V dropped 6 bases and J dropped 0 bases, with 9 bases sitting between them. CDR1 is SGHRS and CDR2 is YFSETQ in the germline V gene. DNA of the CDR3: TGCGCCAGCAAGGCCGATTCAACTAATGAAAAACTGTTTTTT. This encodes CASKADSTNEKLFF.

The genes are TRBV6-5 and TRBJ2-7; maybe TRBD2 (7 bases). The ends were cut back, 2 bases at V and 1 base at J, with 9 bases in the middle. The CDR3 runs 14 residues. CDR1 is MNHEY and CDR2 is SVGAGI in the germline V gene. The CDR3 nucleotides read TGTGCCAGCAGTTACCGGGGGGCTTCCTACGAGCAGTACTTC. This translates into CASSYRGASYEQYF.

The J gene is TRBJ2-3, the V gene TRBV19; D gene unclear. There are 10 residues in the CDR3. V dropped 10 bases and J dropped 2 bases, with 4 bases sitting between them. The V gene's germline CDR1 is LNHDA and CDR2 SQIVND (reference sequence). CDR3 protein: CATTTDTQYF. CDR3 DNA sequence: TGTGCCACCACCACAGATACGCAGTATTTT.

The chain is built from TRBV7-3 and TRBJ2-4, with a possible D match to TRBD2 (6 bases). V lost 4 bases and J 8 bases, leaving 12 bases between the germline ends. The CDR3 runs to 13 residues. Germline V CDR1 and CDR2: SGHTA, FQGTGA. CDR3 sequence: CASSWGTRDIQYF. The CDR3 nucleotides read TGTGCCAGCAGCTGGGGGACTCGAGACATTCAGTACTTC.

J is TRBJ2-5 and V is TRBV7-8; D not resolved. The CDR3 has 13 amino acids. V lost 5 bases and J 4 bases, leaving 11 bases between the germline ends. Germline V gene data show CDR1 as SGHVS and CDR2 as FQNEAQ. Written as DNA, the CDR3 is TGTGCCAGCAGCGAGGCTGTACGAGAGACCCAGTACTTC. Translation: CASSEAVRETQYF.

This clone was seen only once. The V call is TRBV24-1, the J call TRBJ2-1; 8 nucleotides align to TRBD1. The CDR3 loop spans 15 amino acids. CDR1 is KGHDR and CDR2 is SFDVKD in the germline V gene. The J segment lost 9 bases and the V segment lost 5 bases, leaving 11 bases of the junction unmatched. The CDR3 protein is CATSVDRGLAAEQFF. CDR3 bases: TGTGCCACCAGTGTTGACAGGGGATTGGCGGCTGAGCAGTTCTTC.

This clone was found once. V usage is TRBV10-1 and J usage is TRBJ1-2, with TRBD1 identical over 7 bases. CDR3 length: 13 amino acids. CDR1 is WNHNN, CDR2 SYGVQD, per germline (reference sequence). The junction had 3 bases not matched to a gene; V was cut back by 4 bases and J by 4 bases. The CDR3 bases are TGCGCCAGCAGTGGACAGGGAGGCTATGGCTACACCTTC. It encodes CASSGQGGYGYTF.

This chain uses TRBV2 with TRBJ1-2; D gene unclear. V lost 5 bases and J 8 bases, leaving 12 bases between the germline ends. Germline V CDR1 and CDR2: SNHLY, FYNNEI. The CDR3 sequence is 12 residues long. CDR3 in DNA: TGTGCCAGCAGTTCCCCCAGTGGGGGCTACACCTTC. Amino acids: CASSSPSGGYTF.

CDR3 protein: CASSPQGFYGYTF. The CDR3 DNA follows: TGTGCCAGCAGCCCACAGGGGTTCTATGGCTACACCTTC. The J gene is TRBJ1-2, the V gene TRBV3-1 (or the pseudogene TRBV3-2); 7 nucleotides agree with TRBD1. The ends lost 4 bases at V and 4 bases at J; junction bases unmatched: 3. This CDR3 is built from 13 residues. Germline loops: CDR1 LGHDT, CDR2 YNNKEL (reference sequence).

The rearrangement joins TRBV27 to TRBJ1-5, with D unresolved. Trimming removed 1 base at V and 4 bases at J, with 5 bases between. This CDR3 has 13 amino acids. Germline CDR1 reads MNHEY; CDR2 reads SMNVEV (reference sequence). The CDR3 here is CASSLLENQPQHF. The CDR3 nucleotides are TGTGCCAGCAGTTTATTAGAAAATCAGCCCCAGCATTTT.

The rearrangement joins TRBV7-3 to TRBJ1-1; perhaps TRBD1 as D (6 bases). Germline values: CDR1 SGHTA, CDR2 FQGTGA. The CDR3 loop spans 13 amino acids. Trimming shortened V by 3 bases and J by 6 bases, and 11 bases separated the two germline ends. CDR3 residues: CASSFDRFAEAFF. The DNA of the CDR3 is TGTGCCAGCAGCTTCGACAGGTTCGCTGAAGCTTTCTTT.

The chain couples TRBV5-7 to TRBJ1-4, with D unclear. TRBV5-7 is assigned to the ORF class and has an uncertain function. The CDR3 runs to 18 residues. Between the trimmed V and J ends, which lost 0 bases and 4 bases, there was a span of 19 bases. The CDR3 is CASSLGTAVPASNEKLFF. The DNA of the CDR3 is TGTGCCAGCAGCTTGGGGACTGCGGTTCCAGCCAGTAATGAAAAACTGTTTTTT.

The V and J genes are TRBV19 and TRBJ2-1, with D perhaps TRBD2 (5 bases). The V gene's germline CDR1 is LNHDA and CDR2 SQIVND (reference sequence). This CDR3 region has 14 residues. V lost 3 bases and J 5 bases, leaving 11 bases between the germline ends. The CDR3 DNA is TGTGCCAGTAGTATTTTGGACTCTGACAATGAGCAGTTCTTC. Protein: CASSILDSDNEQFF.

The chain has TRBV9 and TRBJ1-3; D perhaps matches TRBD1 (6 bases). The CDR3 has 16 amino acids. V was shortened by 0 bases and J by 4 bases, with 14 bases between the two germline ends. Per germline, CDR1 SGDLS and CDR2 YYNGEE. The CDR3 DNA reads TGTGCCAGCAGCGTAGCTCGAGGACAGCCGGGAAACACCATATATTTT. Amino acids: CASSVARGQPGNTIYF.

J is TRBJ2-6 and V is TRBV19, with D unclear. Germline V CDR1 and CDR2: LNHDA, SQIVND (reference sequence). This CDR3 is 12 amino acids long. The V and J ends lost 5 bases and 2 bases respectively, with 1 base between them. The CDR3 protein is CASSAGANVLTF. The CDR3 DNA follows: TGTGCCAGTAGTGCTGGGGCCAACGTCCTGACTTTC.

CDR3 in amino acids: CSVVGRVYNEQFF. The DNA of the CDR3 is TGCAGCGTTGTGGGCAGAGTATACAATGAGCAGTTCTTC. This rearrangement joins TRBV29-1 to TRBJ2-1, with D unclear. With 4 bases removed from V and 4 bases from J, the gap between germline ends came to 11 bases. CDR3 length equals 13 residues. Germline V CDR1 and CDR2: SQVTM, ANQGSEA.

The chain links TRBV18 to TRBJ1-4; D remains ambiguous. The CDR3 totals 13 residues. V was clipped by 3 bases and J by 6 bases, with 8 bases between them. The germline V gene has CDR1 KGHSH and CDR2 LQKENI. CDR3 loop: CASSPAQDEKLFF. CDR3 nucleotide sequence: TGTGCCAGCTCACCCGCCCAGGATGAAAAACTGTTTTTT.

DNA of the CDR3: TGTGCCATCAGTGTTGTGGGGACCGATTTCAGCACAGATACGCAGTATTTT. This gives the protein CAISVVGTDFSTDTQYF. This chain joins TRBV10-3 and TRBJ2-3, with D tentatively TRBD1 or TRBD2 (5 bases each). From germline, CDR1 is ENHRY and CDR2 SYGVKD. Trimming took 4 bases from V and 0 from J, leaving 17 bases between them. The CDR3 is 17 residues long.

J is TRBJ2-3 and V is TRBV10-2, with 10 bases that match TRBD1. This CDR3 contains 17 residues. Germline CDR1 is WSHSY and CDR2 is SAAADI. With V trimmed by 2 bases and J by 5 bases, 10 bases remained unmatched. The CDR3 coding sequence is TGCGCCAGCAGTGAGGCCGGGACAGGGGTATCGGGAGATACGCAGTATTTT. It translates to CASSEAGTGVSGDTQYF.

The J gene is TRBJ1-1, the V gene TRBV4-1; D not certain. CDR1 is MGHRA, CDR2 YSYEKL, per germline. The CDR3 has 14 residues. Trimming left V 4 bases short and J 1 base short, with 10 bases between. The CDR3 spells CASSPIGENTEAFF. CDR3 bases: TGCGCCAGCAGCCCCATTGGGGAGAACACTGAAGCTTTCTTT.